Listed below are T cell receptor beta chains from one sample, sequenced in a study of T-cell reconstitution after alpha-beta-depleted transplantation in children. One entry per CDR3 protein, called by TCRdb with MiXCR from the PCR reads. In the table there are fewer than 1 million distinct CDR3 sequences, around 15% of which are singletons. The starting material was PBMCs, mostly from graft donor cells, obtained 360 days after TCRalphabeta/CD19-depleted stem cell transplant. These receptors all stem from a male patient aged 10 to 17 who had a stem cell transplant for acute lymphoblastic leukemia, so the T cells may come from the graft donor. The CDR3 runs from the conserved cysteine through the conserved F or W. Each record gives: D gene, clone size, V gene, CDR3 length, J gene, CDR3 protein, CDR3 DNA. The D gene is left open where the match is weak. Clone size is not always given. Where it is, it says once, few, many or a class for expanded clones.

d_gene: NA; abundance: few; v_gene: TRBV20-1; len: 13; j_gene: TRBJ2-5; CDR3aa: CSARGRGWETQYF; CDR3nt: TGCAGTGCTAGAGGGAGGGGTTGGGAGACCCAGTACTTC
d_gene: TRBD1; abundance: NA; v_gene: TRBV5-1; len: 15; j_gene: TRBJ2-1; CDR3aa: CASRSGQGSYNEQFF; CDR3nt: TGCGCCAGCAGGTCCGGACAGGGCTCCTACAATGAGCAGTTCTTC
d_gene: NA; abundance: NA; v_gene: TRBV12-3/TRBV12-4; len: 13; j_gene: TRBJ2-7; CDR3aa: CASTLSENYEQYF; CDR3nt: TGTGCCAGCACCCTTAGCGAGAACTACGAGCAGTACTTC
d_gene: TRBD1; abundance: few; v_gene: TRBV5-5; len: 14; j_gene: TRBJ1-1; CDR3aa: CASSHRGVNTEAFF; CDR3nt: TGTGCCAGCAGCCACAGGGGAGTCAACACTGAAGCTTTCTTT
d_gene: NA; abundance: NA; v_gene: TRBV11-2; len: 16; j_gene: TRBJ2-5; CDR3aa: CASSLEFPGVGETQYF; CDR3nt: TGTGCCAGCAGCTTAGAGTTCCCAGGGGTGGGAGAGACCCAGTACTTC
d_gene: TRBD2; abundance: few; v_gene: TRBV5-1; len: 12; j_gene: TRBJ2-7; CDR3aa: CASSPRGGEQYF; CDR3nt: TGCGCCAGCAGCCCACGGGGGGGGGAGCAGTACTTC
d_gene: NA; abundance: NA; v_gene: TRBV21-1; len: 14; j_gene: TRBJ2-1; CDR3aa: CARSNSATYNEQFF; CDR3nt: TGTGCCAGAAGCAATTCTGCAACCTACAATGAGCAGTTCTTC
d_gene: NA; abundance: few; v_gene: TRBV24-1; len: 14; j_gene: TRBJ1-1; CDR3aa: CATSAGGLNTEAFF; CDR3nt: TGTGCCACCAGTGCGGGCGGATTGAACACTGAAGCTTTCTTT
d_gene: TRBD1; abundance: few; v_gene: TRBV6-1; len: 14; j_gene: TRBJ2-7; CDR3aa: CASSTPGRGYEQYF; CDR3nt: TGTGCCAGCAGTACCCCCGGCAGGGGGTACGAGCAGTACTTC
d_gene: NA; abundance: NA; v_gene: TRBV7-6; len: 15; j_gene: TRBJ1-1; CDR3aa: CASSLARGGIPEAFF; CDR3nt: TGTGCCAGCAGCTTAGCGCGGGGTGGTATCCCTGAAGCTTTCTTT
d_gene: TRBD1; abundance: NA; v_gene: TRBV5-5; len: 16; j_gene: TRBJ1-5; CDR3aa: CASSHGDRVSNQPQHF; CDR3nt: TGTGCCAGCAGCCACGGTGACAGGGTTAGCAATCAGCCCCAGCATTTT
d_gene: NA; abundance: NA; v_gene: TRBV24-1; len: 14; j_gene: TRBJ2-6; CDR3aa: CATSIGSGANVLTF; CDR3nt: TGTGCCACCAGTATTGGCTCTGGGGCCAACGTCCTGACTTTC
d_gene: TRBD1; abundance: NA; v_gene: TRBV10-2; len: 14; j_gene: TRBJ2-7; CDR3aa: CASGGRQGSYEQYF; CDR3nt: TGCGCCAGCGGGGGGAGACAGGGGTCCTACGAGCAGTACTTC
d_gene: TRBD2; abundance: few; v_gene: TRBV6-4; len: 15; j_gene: TRBJ2-1; CDR3aa: CASSDAGGPYNEQFF; CDR3nt: TGTGCCAGCAGTGATGCGGGAGGGCCCTACAATGAGCAGTTCTTC